The 27 T cell receptor beta chains presented below share a single source sample, sequenced in a study of blood T cell repertoires in COVID-19. The repertoire was sequenced with immunoSEQ multiplex PCR; TCRdb's copy has only in-frame clones and lacks some. The data show 85,000 to 90,000 clones, with about nine tenths seen just once and roughly 1.2% held by the top ten. The sequencing sample was made of peripheral blood. These receptor sequences come from a human donor in a cohort sampled during active COVID-19.

This clone was counted a few times. This chain uses TRBV28 with TRBJ2-1, with D possibly matching TRBD2 (7 bases). The length of the CDR3 is 15 residues. The V gene's germline CDR1 is MDHEN and CDR2 SYDVKM. Deletions cut 2 bases from V and 4 bases from J, with 12 bases between. CDR3 amino acids: CASSLGGGGYNEQFF. CDR3 nucleotide sequence: TGTGCCAGCAGTTTAGGGGGAGGGGGGTACAATGAGCAGTTCTTC.

The chain joins TRBV27 to TRBJ1-6; TRBD1 aligns across 9 bases. The trim removed 1 base at V and 9 bases at J, leaving 10 bases unmatched. There are 17 residues in the CDR3. Germline CDR1 is MNHEY and CDR2 is SMNVEV (reference sequence). Here the CDR3 DNA reads TGTGCCAGCAGTTTATTCCAGGACAGGGGACATCTTTCACCCCTCCACTTT. Its translation: CASSLFQDRGHLSPLHF.

The V and J genes are TRBV2 and TRBJ2-3, with a possible D match to TRBD2 (6 bases). Germline V lookup: CDR1 SNHLY, CDR2 FYNNEI. The CDR3 has 14 amino acids. Between the trimmed V and J ends, which lost 3 bases and 1 base, there was a span of 8 bases. CDR3 protein: CASSDGRGTDTQYF. The CDR3 DNA sequence: TGTGCCAGCAGTGACGGGAGAGGCACAGATACGCAGTATTTT.

The rearrangement joins TRBV7-8 to TRBJ2-5, with 7 nucleotides matching TRBD1. Germline V gene lookup returns CDR1 SGHVS and CDR2 FQNEAQ. The CDR3 covers 16 residues. V lost 5 bases to trimming and J lost 2 bases; unmatched junction nucleotides: 11. The CDR3 loop is CASSARDSFKQETQYF. CDR3 DNA sequence: TGTGCCAGCAGCGCCCGGGACAGCTTTAAACAAGAGACCCAGTACTTC.

The V call is TRBV9, the J call TRBJ2-5, with 15 bases matching TRBD2. CDR1 is SGDLS, CDR2 YYNGEE, per germline. The junction had 9 bases not matched to a gene; V was cut back by 3 bases and J by 3 bases. The CDR3 has 18 residues. The DNA for the CDR3 is TGTGCCAGCAGCGCAAAGGGACTAGCGGGAGGTCTCAAAGAGACCCAGTACTTC. This gives the protein CASSAKGLAGGLKETQYF.

The V call is TRBV5-4, the J call TRBJ2-7; a weak D match, TRBD2 (6 bases). Trimming took 3 bases from V and 6 from J, leaving 10 bases between them. The CDR3 loop spans 12 amino acids. Germline CDR1 is SGHNT and CDR2 is YYREEE (reference sequence). CDR3 loop: CASSYRGAEQYF. CDR3 sequence (DNA): TGTGCCAGCAGCTACCGCGGGGCCGAGCAGTACTTC.

The genes are TRBV27 and TRBJ2-7; possible D gene TRBD1, 5 bases. The CDR3 has 11 amino acids. The V end lost 5 bases, the J end lost 5 bases, and 7 bases lay between the germline ends. Germline loops: CDR1 MNHEY, CDR2 SMNVEV (reference sequence). The CDR3: CASSPRDEQYF. The CDR3 DNA follows: TGTGCCAGCAGTCCCAGGGACGAGCAGTACTTC.

The gene calls are TRBV19 and TRBJ2-7, with 8 bases lining up with TRBD2. This CDR3 has 14 residues. Germline lookup yields CDR1 LNHDA and CDR2 SQIVND (reference sequence). Losses at the gene ends were 4 bases for V and 4 bases for J; bases not matched to a gene: 6. CDR3 coding DNA: TGTGCCAGTAGTACCGGGACTAGAGGATACGAGCAGTACTTC. Amino acids: CASSTGTRGYEQYF.

The V call is TRBV28, the J call TRBJ2-1; unclear D gene. CDR1 is MDHEN and CDR2 is SYDVKM in the germline V gene. V was shortened by 4 bases and J by 0 bases, with 16 bases between the two germline ends. CDR3 length: 17 amino acids. CDR3 protein: CASSSRRRTASYNEQFF. The CDR3 DNA reads as TGTGCCAGCAGTTCCCGGCGACGAACAGCCTCCTACAATGAGCAGTTCTTC.

The gene calls are TRBV27 and TRBJ1-2, with 9 positions matching TRBD1. This CDR3 has 15 amino acids. After removal of 5 bases from V and 3 bases from J, the junction contained 7 bases not matched to a gene. Germline CDR1 is MNHEY and CDR2 is SMNVEV (reference sequence). For the CDR3, the DNA is TGTGCCAGCAGTGCTACAGGGGGCGCTTACTATGGCTACACCTTC. Translated, it gives CASSATGGAYYGYTF.

DNA of the CDR3: TGTGCCACCAGCGGGCGGACTGATCCGGGTGAGCAGTTCTTC. It specifies CATSGRTDPGEQFF. The V call is TRBV15, the J call TRBJ2-1, with D possibly matching TRBD2 (5 bases). The V end was cut by 5 bases, the J end by 9 bases, with 17 bases between. Looked up from germline, CDR1 is LNHNV and CDR2 is YYDKDF (reference sequence). The CDR3 spans 14 residues.

This clone was seen a single time. DNA of the CDR3: TGTGCCACCAGTGATTTTATGGGGGGAGAGACCCAGTACTTC. Translating it yields CATSDFMGGETQYF. The rearrangement links TRBV24-1 to TRBJ2-5; weak D call: TRBD2 (6 bases). V was trimmed by 1 base and J by 4 bases, leaving 9 bases between them. Germline V gene lookup returns CDR1 KGHDR and CDR2 SFDVKD. The length of the CDR3 is 14 residues.

The chain has TRBV5-1 and TRBJ2-2; D ambiguous. CDR1 is SGHRS, CDR2 YFSETQ, per germline. The CDR3 runs to 13 residues. Trimming removed 0 bases at V and 5 bases at J, with 5 bases between. The CDR3 spells CASSLVLTGELFF. CDR3 in DNA: TGCGCCAGCAGCTTGGTGTTAACCGGGGAGCTGTTTTTT.

V usage is TRBV28 and J usage is TRBJ1-3; the match to TRBD1 covers 10 bases. Germline V gene sequence: CDR1 MDHEN, CDR2 SYDVKM. The CDR3 is 17 residues long. Trimming took 3 bases from V and 4 from J; bases not matched to a gene: 9. In DNA form, the CDR3 reads TGTGCCAGCAGTTTCCCGCCGGGACAGGGGACAGGAAACACCATATATTTT. Translation: CASSFPPGQGTGNTIYF.

The CDR3 loop reads CASSPTYEQYF. CDR3 bases: TGTGCCAGCAGTCCCACCTACGAGCAGTACTTC. The chain carries TRBV2 and TRBJ2-7, with unresolved D. From germline, CDR1 is SNHLY and CDR2 FYNNEI. The CDR3 runs 11 residues. V lost 5 bases, J lost 2 bases, and 4 bases lay in between.

V and J are TRBV11-2 and TRBJ2-6, with a weak D call TRBD1 (6 bases). The length of the CDR3 is 14 residues. Germline V gives CDR1 SGHAT, CDR2 FQNNGV. Deletions cut 4 bases from V and 10 bases from J, with 14 bases between. CDR3 sequence (DNA): TGTGCCAGCAGCTCGACACAGGGAATTAACGTCCTGACTTTC. Its translation is CASSSTQGINVLTF.

By its share, this clone is medium-sized. The chain is built from TRBV19 and TRBJ2-1, with 15 bases lining up with TRBD2. Looked up from germline, CDR1 is LNHDA and CDR2 is SQIVND (reference sequence). V was clipped by 5 bases and J by 7 bases; unmatched bases: 18. The CDR3 runs to 20 residues. CDR3 nucleotides: TGTGCCAGTAGTGCGACCGGGACTAGCGGGAGGACCTGGAACACGAATGAGCAGTTCTTC. Its translation is CASSATGTSGRTWNTNEQFF.

The chain has TRBV19 and TRBJ1-5; D remains ambiguous. The CDR3 spans 15 residues. The V end was cut by 1 base, the J end by 3 bases, with 10 bases between. Looked up from germline, CDR1 is LNHDA and CDR2 is SQIVND (reference sequence). CDR3 nucleotides: TGTGCCAGTAGTATAGTCCCGGGTCCCAATCAGCCCCAGCATTTT. Protein product: CASSIVPGPNQPQHF.

The chain carries TRBV30 and TRBJ2-3; D uncertain. Germline CDR1 is GTSNPN and CDR2 is SVGIG (reference sequence). V was clipped by 5 bases and J by 0 bases, with 6 bases between them. The CDR3 covers 12 residues. CDR3 nucleotide sequence: TGTGCCTGGGCAGGCAGCACAGATACGCAGTATTTT. Amino acids: CAWAGSTDTQYF.

For this clone: A junction end diverges from the germline sequence, so it may reflect a read error. The chain uses TRBV5-1 and TRBJ1-1; TRBD1 aligns across 8 bases. Germline lookup yields CDR1 SGHRS and CDR2 YFSETQ. The CDR3 consists of 19 residues. Here the CDR3 reads CPSSLRGDRRGSSGAEAFF. The CDR3 DNA is TGCCCCAGCAGCTTGCGGGGGGACAGGCGGGGAAGTTCTGGGGCTGAAGCTTTCTTT.

The chain recombines TRBV5-1 with TRBJ2-7, with a weak D call TRBD1 (6 bases). Germline V lookup: CDR1 SGHRS, CDR2 YFSETQ. Trimming removed 4 bases from V and 1 base from J, with 12 bases in between. This CDR3 has 14 residues. CDR3 amino acids: CASSETGNSYEQYF. The CDR3 DNA reads TGCGCCAGCAGCGAGACAGGTAATTCCTACGAGCAGTACTTC.

The chain uses TRBV19 and TRBJ1-2, with TRBD1 as a possible D gene (5 bases). Trimming left V 11 bases short and J 4 bases short, with 17 bases between. There are 13 residues in the CDR3. In germline, CDR1 is LNHDA, CDR2 SQIVND (reference sequence). Here the CDR3 reads CASSGQGAYGYTF. CDR3 nucleotide sequence: TGTGCCTCCTCTGGGCAAGGGGCCTATGGCTACACCTTC. The whole variable domain, remainder taken from reference TRBV19 and TRBJ1-2, is DGGITQSPKYLFRKEGQNVTLSCEQNLNHDAMYWYRQDPGQGLRLIYYSQIVNDFQKGDIAEGYSVSREKKESFPLTVTSAQKNPTAFYLCASSGQGAYGYTFGSGTRLTVV.

The chain joins TRBV18 to TRBJ1-2; maybe TRBD1 (6 bases). The CDR3 is 14 residues long. From germline, CDR1 is KGHSH and CDR2 LQKENI. V lost 3 bases and J 1 base, leaving 9 bases between the germline ends. CDR3 coding DNA: TGTGCCAGCTCACCGGACAGCGGTAACTATGGCTACACCTTC. Encoded protein: CASSPDSGNYGYTF.

In its sample, this clone was seen a few times. The rearrangement joins TRBV7-9 to TRBJ1-1; D might be TRBD1 (6 bases). The V end was cut by 5 bases, the J end by 4 bases, with 8 bases between. Germline CDR1 reads SEHNR; CDR2 reads FQNEAQ (reference sequence). This CDR3 has 12 amino acids. The CDR3 reads CASSPQGTEAFF. CDR3 coding DNA: TGTGCCAGCAGCCCACAGGGCACTGAAGCTTTCTTT.

The chain employs TRBV7-9 and TRBJ1-1; 7 bases are shared with TRBD1. CDR3 size: 15 residues. The V and J ends lost 5 bases and 4 bases, in that order; junction bases with no gene match: 10. The V gene's germline CDR1 is SEHNR and CDR2 FQNEAQ (reference sequence). As DNA, the CDR3 is TGTGCCAGCAGCACTCCTGGGGGACAGTTCACTGAAGCTTTCTTT. It encodes CASSTPGGQFTEAFF.

This chain uses TRBV6-5 with TRBJ2-1, with TRBD2 matching over 12 bases. The CDR3 loop spans 15 amino acids. Germline V gives CDR1 MNHEY, CDR2 SVGAGI. V lost 8 bases to trimming and J lost 8 bases; unmatched junction nucleotides: 10. The chain's CDR3 is CASGILAGGKHEQFF. For the CDR3, the DNA is TGTGCCAGCGGAATCCTAGCGGGAGGGAAGCATGAGCAGTTCTTC.

V and J are TRBV5-1 and TRBJ2-3, with 10 bases identical to TRBD2. J gave up 1 base and V 3 bases, and 2 bases lay outside the gene matches. Germline CDR1 is SGHRS and CDR2 is YFSETQ. CDR3 length equals 15 residues. CDR3 DNA: TGCGCCAGCAGCTCCGGGACTAGCGGCACAGATACGCAGTATTTT. Protein: CASSSGTSGTDTQYF.